These T cell receptor beta chains were read from a single sample in a study of blood T cell repertoires in COVID-19. Only in-frame clones appear in the TCRdb table, and some are missing; sequencing was by immunoSEQ multiplex PCR. The profile shows about 92,000 clones, about 80% of them singletons. Sequenced: peripheral blood. The receptors were gathered from a woman aged 70-85 years with acute or convalescent COVID-19. The CDR3 runs from the conserved cysteine through the conserved F or W. D genes are given only for firm matches. Some rows have no size entry. The others give once, few or many, or a class for an expanded clone.

>-|TRBV5-1|TRBJ1-2|-
CASSARTGGRDYGYTF
TGCGCCAGCAGCGCCCGTACGGGGGGGCGGGACTATGGCTACACCTTC
>TRBD1|TRBV11-3|TRBJ2-1|-
CASSLGEGQVINEQFF
TGTGCCAGCAGCTTGGGTGAGGGACAGGTAATCAATGAGCAGTTCTTC
>TRBD1|TRBV3-1/TRBV3-2|TRBJ1-5|-
CASSHTGTGAQPQHF
TGTGCCAGCAGCCACACCGGGACAGGGGCTCAGCCCCAGCATTTT
>TRBD2|TRBV5-1|TRBJ2-1|-
CASRGAGGSSYNEQFF
TGCGCCAGCAGAGGGGCCGGGGGGAGCTCCTACAATGAGCAGTTCTTC
>TRBD1|TRBV2|TRBJ1-6|few
CASSAFGTAINSPLHF
TGTGCCAGCAGTGCTTTCGGGACAGCTATTAATTCACCCCTCCACTTT
>TRBD1|TRBV30|TRBJ1-6|-
CAWSPGGSYNSPLHF
TGTGCCTGGAGTCCAGGGGGCTCCTATAATTCACCCCTCCACTTT
>TRBD1|TRBV6-2/TRBV6-3|TRBJ1-1|-
CASSASTGTVNTEAFF
TGTGCCAGCAGTGCATCTACCGGGACAGTGAACACTGAAGCTTTCTTT
>TRBD1|TRBV3-1/TRBV3-2|TRBJ1-6|once
CASSPRRTGANSPLHF
TGTGCCAGCAGCCCCCGACGTACAGGGGCAAATTCACCCCTCCACTTT
>-|TRBV6-2/TRBV6-3|TRBJ2-2|-
CASSYSQGKSTGELFF
TGTGCCAGCAGTTACTCGCAGGGGAAGAGCACCGGGGAGCTGTTTTTT
>-|TRBV9|TRBJ2-7|few
CASSLRSEQYF
TGTGCCAGCAGCCTCAGATCCGAGCAGTACTTC
>-|TRBV14|TRBJ2-6|-
CASSQGQASKANVLTF
TGTGCCAGCAGCCAAGGACAGGCCAGTAAGGCCAACGTCCTGACTTTC
>TRBD2|TRBV5-4|TRBJ2-1|-
CASSLLAGGPNEQFF
TGTGCCAGCAGCCTTCTAGCGGGGGGGCCCAATGAGCAGTTCTTC
>-|TRBV7-3|TRBJ2-1|-
CASSLNLGAESYNEQFF
TGTGCCAGCAGCTTAAATTTGGGAGCGGAGAGCTACAATGAGCAGTTCTTC
>-|TRBV7-9|TRBJ2-1|-
CAGAGVSNEQFF
TGTGCGGGAGCAGGGGTAAGCAATGAGCAGTTCTTC
>-|TRBV19|TRBJ2-2|-
CASSPQGNANTGELFF
TGTGCCAGTAGTCCCCAGGGGAACGCGAACACCGGGGAGCTGTTTTTT
>-|TRBV4-2|TRBJ1-6|-
CASSQDLGTTYNSPLHF
TGTGCCAGCAGCCAAGACCTGGGCACAACCTATAATTCACCCCTCCACTTT
>-|TRBV5-5|TRBJ2-7|once
CASSLGGDPIYEQYF
TGTGCCAGCAGCTTGGGGGGGGACCCTATTTACGAGCAGTACTTC
>-|TRBV18|TRBJ2-1|-
CASSPNIDYNEQFF
TGTGCCAGCTCACCGAATATAGATTACAATGAGCAGTTCTTC
>-|TRBV28|TRBJ1-3|-
CASSLQYRESGNTIYF
TGTGCCAGCAGTCTCCAATACAGGGAATCTGGAAACACCATATATTTT
>TRBD1|TRBV29-1|TRBJ2-1|-
CSVPTQGAPNEQFF
TGCAGCGTCCCTACGCAGGGGGCGCCGAATGAGCAGTTCTTC
>-|TRBV6-1|TRBJ1-1|-
CASSELLTEAFF
TGTGCCAGCAGTGAACTCCTGACTGAAGCTTTCTTT